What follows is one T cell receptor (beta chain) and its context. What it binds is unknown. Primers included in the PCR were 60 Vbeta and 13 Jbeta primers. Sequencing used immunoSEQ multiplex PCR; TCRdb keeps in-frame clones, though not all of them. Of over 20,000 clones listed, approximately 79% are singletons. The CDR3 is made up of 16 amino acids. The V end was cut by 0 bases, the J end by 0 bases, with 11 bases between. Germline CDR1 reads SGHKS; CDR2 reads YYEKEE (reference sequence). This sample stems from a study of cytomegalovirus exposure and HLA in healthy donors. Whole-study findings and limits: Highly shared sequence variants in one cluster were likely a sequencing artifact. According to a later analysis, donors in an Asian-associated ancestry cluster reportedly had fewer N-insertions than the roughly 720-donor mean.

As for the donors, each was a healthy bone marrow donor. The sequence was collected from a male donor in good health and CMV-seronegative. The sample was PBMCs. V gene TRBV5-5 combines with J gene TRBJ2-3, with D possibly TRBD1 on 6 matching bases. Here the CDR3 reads CASSLGRGTSTDTQYF. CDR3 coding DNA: TGTGCCAGCAGCTTGGGCAGGGGCACTAGCACAGATACGCAGTATTTT.